This is a list of T cell receptor beta chains from one sample in a study of shared clonotypes between healthy human individuals. Using immunoSEQ multiplex PCR, the repertoire was profiled, and TCRdb retains in-frame clones only, with some absent. The sample contains around 600,000 clones, 95% to 98% of which appear only once. Sequences were obtained from naive CD8+ T cells sorted from blood. All receptors come from a man under 40 in good health. Both conserved end residues are part of each CDR3. Each record gives: V gene, D gene, CDR3 length, J gene, CDR3 DNA, CDR3 protein. A D gene is named only where the DNA matches it firmly.

TRBV4-3,.,14,TRBJ2-7,TGCGCCAGCAGCCTCGACGCGGACTCCTACGAGCAGTACTTC,CASSLDADSYEQYF
TRBV28,TRBD1,16,TRBJ2-3,TGTGCCAGCAGTCTACTACTAACAGGGGCCTCAGATACGCAGTATTTT,CASSLLLTGASDTQYF
TRBV7-6,TRBD2,17,TRBJ2-1,TGTGCCAGCAGCTCCGTGACTAGCGGGAGTCTTGTCGATGAGCAGTTCTTC,CASSSVTSGSLVDEQFF
TRBV29-1,TRBD2,16,TRBJ2-1,TGCAGCGTTGACGGACTAGCGGAGGAATTTGACAATGAGCAGTTCTTC,CSVDGLAEEFDNEQFF
TRBV29-1,.,12,TRBJ1-1,TGCAGCGTTGACAGCTTGAACACTGAAGCTTTCTTT,CSVDSLNTEAFF
TRBV15,.,15,TRBJ1-4,TGTGCCACCAGCAGTGAGATCGGGATGGGGGAAAAACTGTTTTTT,CATSSEIGMGEKLFF
TRBV7-2,TRBD2,15,TRBJ2-7,TGTGCCAGCAGCCAGACTAGCGGAAGCTCCTACGAGCAGTACTTC,CASSQTSGSSYEQYF
TRBV27,.,14,TRBJ2-2,TGTGCCAGCAGTCTACAGGTGGGCACCGGGGAGCTGTTTTTT,CASSLQVGTGELFF
TRBV4-1,TRBD2,17,TRBJ2-7,TGCGCCAGCAGCCAAGAGGGCCCGGGACTAGCGGCCTACGAGCAGTACTTC,CASSQEGPGLAAYEQYF
TRBV29-1,TRBD1,16,TRBJ2-7,TGCAGCGTTGTTGGGGACAGGGGGCAGAGCTCCTACGAGCAGTACTTC,CSVVGDRGQSSYEQYF
TRBV7-9,.,16,TRBJ1-4,TGTGCCAGCAGCTCTGACACGCACTCTGGCGGAGAAAAACTGTTTTTT,CASSSDTHSGGEKLFF
TRBV6-6,.,14,TRBJ2-1,TGTGCCAGCGTTGGGGTGAGCTCCTACAATGAGCAGTTCTTC,CASVGVSSYNEQFF
TRBV19,.,15,TRBJ1-1,TGTGCCAGTAGTATCCTGGCAGGGCAGAACACTGAAGCTTTCTTT,CASSILAGQNTEAFF